This T cell receptor beta chain was sequenced in a study of T-cell reconstitution after alpha-beta-depleted transplantation in children. Study-level findings and limits: Day-60 TCRbeta diversity that was high in some patients was derived from surviving recipient T cells and thymic progenitors. About two months after transplant, alpha-beta T cells reportedly came from several hundred expanded graft clones. Among T cells one year after transplant, newly produced cells accounted for most counts and diversity.

This CDR3 region has 19 residues. The J segment lost 2 bases and the V segment lost 3 bases, leaving 14 bases of the junction unmatched. Researchers prepared the TCRbeta library using unique molecular identifiers, the study reports. TCRdb re-called the PCR reads through MiXCR, storing one row per CDR3 protein. The sample shows roughly 28,000 distinct CDR3 sequences, roughly a sixth of them seen only once. This clonotype appeared a few times. Its antigen is undetermined. This specimen consisted of PBMCs, mostly from graft donor cells, obtained 60 days after TCRalphabeta/CD19-depleted stem cell transplant. V and J are TRBV12-3 or TRBV12-4 and TRBJ2-3, with 10 bases fitting TRBD2. This sequence was found in a male patient aged 2 to 9 who had a stem cell transplant for acute lymphoblastic leukemia, so the T cells may come from the graft donor. CDR3 loop: CASSFPVRAAGGITDTQYF. In nucleotides, the CDR3 is TGTGCCAGCAGTTTTCCCGTCCGGGCAGCGGGAGGGATCACAGATACGCAGTATTTT.